These 28 T cell receptor beta chains were sequenced from one sample in a study of spatial heterogeneity in lung cancer. The time point denotes: blood at routine non-recurrence follow-up after resection. Using its own MiXCR run on the 5' RACE reads, TCRdb lists one record per CDR3 protein. The sample lists 20,000 or so distinct CDR3 sequences, about a tenth occurring once. Sequencing was performed on PBMCs, taken at follow-up. The receptors originated from a female donor with early-stage non-small cell lung cancer.

This clonotype was found many times. An end of the junction differs from the germline gene, which may be a read error. V is TRBV11-2 and J is TRBJ1-4; D is unclear. The germline V gene has CDR1 SGHAT and CDR2 FQNNGV. The CDR3 length is 14 residues. CDR3 in DNA: TGTGCCAGCAGCTTAGCGGTTCCTAAGGAAAAACTGTTTTTT. It translates to CASSLAVPKEKLFF. The entire variable domain, with the rest obtained from reference TRBV11-2 and TRBJ1-4, is as follows: EAGVAQSPRYKIIEKRQSVAFWCNPISGHATLYWYQQILGQGPKLLIQFQNNGVVDDSQLPKDRFSAERLKGVDSTLKIQPAKLEDSAVYLCASSLAVPKEKLFFGSGTQLSVL.

This clonotype was found many times. This chain uses TRBV6-2 or TRBV6-3 with TRBJ1-5, with D hard to call. The V end was cut by 4 bases, the J end by 7 bases, with 5 bases between. The CDR3 totals 11 residues. The V gene's germline CDR1 is MNHEY and CDR2 SVGEGT. This CDR3 reads CASSSGQPQHF. The DNA of the CDR3 is TGTGCCAGCAGTTCCGGACAGCCCCAGCATTTT.

The V call is TRBV7-2, the J call TRBJ1-5; 12 bases match TRBD1. CDR1 is SGHTA, CDR2 FQGNSA, per germline. The CDR3 has 16 amino acids. With 3 bases clipped from V and 7 bases from J, the junction kept 7 bases outside the gene matches. CDR3 sequence reads: CASSLGQGAFGQPQHF. The DNA for the CDR3 is TGTGCCAGCAGCTTGGGACAGGGGGCGTTTGGGCAGCCCCAGCATTTT.

There are a few counts of this clonotype. The chain couples TRBV6-5 to TRBJ2-7; unclear D gene. CDR3 length: 14 amino acids. The germline gives CDR1 MNHEY, CDR2 SVGAGI. Between the trimmed V and J ends, which lost 6 bases and 3 bases, there was a span of 15 bases. The CDR3 protein is CASSRLNPNYEQYF. In DNA form, the CDR3 reads TGTGCCAGCAGCCGACTCAACCCTAACTACGAGCAGTACTTC.

This clonotype was observed at least ten times. The rearrangement uses TRBV3-1 and TRBJ1-4; no firm D call. Germline assignment: CDR1 LGHDT and CDR2 YNNKEL (reference sequence). The V end was cut by 1 base, the J end by 8 bases, with 14 bases between. This CDR3 has 15 amino acids. In nucleotides, the CDR3 is TGTGCCAGCAGCCAAGGAGGGCCGGTCAGGGAAAAACTGTTTTTT. This gives the protein CASSQGGPVREKLFF.

This sequence joins TRBV5-1 and TRBJ2-1; D may be TRBD1 (6 bases). Germline lookup yields CDR1 SGHRS and CDR2 YFSETQ. Trimming took off 4 bases at V and 4 bases at J, with 12 bases between the two ends. This CDR3 comprises 14 residues. The CDR3 nucleotides are TGCGCCAGCAGCAACGGACAGAGTTACAATGAGCAGTTCTTC. Its translation: CASSNGQSYNEQFF. Complete variable domain (other parts from reference TRBV5-1 and TRBJ2-1): KAGVTQTPRYLIKTRGQQVTLSCSPISGHRSVSWYQQTPGQGLQFLFEYFSETQRNKGNFPGRFSGRQFSNSRSEMNVSTLELGDSALYLCASSNGQSYNEQFFGPGTRLTVL.

This sequence joins TRBV11-2 and TRBJ2-1; tentatively, D is TRBD2 (6 bases). The V end lost 1 base, the J end lost 7 bases, and 8 bases lay between the germline ends. This CDR3 region has 13 residues. Germline CDR1 is SGHAT and CDR2 is FQNNGV. CDR3 loop: CASSLVAVNEQFF. CDR3 in DNA: TGTGCCAGCAGCTTAGTAGCGGTGAATGAGCAGTTCTTC.

There are a few counts of this clonotype. This rearrangement joins TRBV27 to TRBJ2-7; D possibly corresponds to TRBD1 (6 bases). The germline V gene has CDR1 MNHEY and CDR2 SMNVEV (reference sequence). V lost 0 bases and J 7 bases, leaving 22 bases between the germline ends. CDR3 length: 17 residues. The chain's CDR3 is CASSLSGPGAGEREQYF. The CDR3 DNA sequence: TGTGCCAGCAGTTTATCCGGTCCCGGGGCAGGGGAGAGGGAGCAGTACTTC.

This clonotype was detected ten times or more. This rearrangement joins TRBV6-2 or TRBV6-3 to TRBJ2-5, with 7 bases identical to TRBD2. Germline lookup yields CDR1 MNHEY and CDR2 SVGEGT. There are 14 residues in the CDR3. The V segment lost 7 bases and the J segment 3 bases; nucleotides outside the gene matches: 8. In DNA, the CDR3 is TGTGCCAGCACGGTAGCGGGCCACAAAGAGACCCAGTACTTC. This sequence encodes CASTVAGHKETQYF.

This clonotype was counted many times. The DNA of the CDR3 is TGCGCCAGCAGTAGGGCAGGACTTCAGTGGCATTTT. Its translation: CASSRAGLQWHF. The chain combines TRBV5-1 with TRBJ1-5; the D is unclear. The germline V and J ends were trimmed by 5 bases and 15 bases, with 18 bases remaining between them. Germline V gene sequence: CDR1 SGHRS, CDR2 YFSETQ. The CDR3 contains 12 residues.

With respect to this clonotype: This may arise from a read error, as a much more abundant clone is one base away. The rearrangement joins TRBV7-2 to TRBJ2-1; a weak D match, TRBD2 (6 bases). The germline V gene encodes CDR1 SGHTA and CDR2 FQGNSA. Trimming took off 0 bases at V and 9 bases at J, with 15 bases between the two ends. The CDR3 is 15 amino acids. For the CDR3, the DNA is TGTGCCAGCAGCTTAGCTAGCTGGAGGGCCGGTGAGCAGTTCTTC. Translated, it gives CASSLASWRAGEQFF.

This clonotype has a count of ten or more. The chain combines TRBV6-2 or TRBV6-3 with TRBJ2-5; TRBD2 matches at 10 bases. J gave up 1 base and V 5 bases, and 4 bases lay outside the gene matches. CDR1 is MNHEY and CDR2 is SVGEGT in the germline V gene. The CDR3 totals 15 residues. The chain's CDR3 is CASSDRTSGQETQYF. The DNA for the CDR3 is TGTGCCAGCAGTGACCGGACTAGCGGCCAAGAGACCCAGTACTTC.

This clonotype was detected ten times or more. The CDR3 region is CSAGPDSGGRETQYF. DNA for the CDR3: TGCAGTGCTGGACCCGATAGCGGGGGGAGGGAGACCCAGTACTTC. V gene TRBV20-1 combines with J gene TRBJ2-5, with 10 positions matching TRBD2. Germline loops: CDR1 DFQATT, CDR2 SNEGSKA (reference sequence). The CDR3 is 15 residues long. Trimming removed 5 bases from V and 5 bases from J; junction bases left unmatched: 11.

This clonotype was recorded many times. This chain links TRBV5-4 with TRBJ2-5; possible D gene TRBD1, 5 bases. V lost 1 base and J lost 5, with 12 bases in between. The CDR3 spans 14 residues. Germline V gene sequence: CDR1 SGHNT, CDR2 YYREEE (reference sequence). CDR3: CASSLRTPGETQYF. The CDR3 nucleotides are TGTGCCAGCAGCTTGAGGACACCCGGGGAGACCCAGTACTTC.

A remark on this clonotype: At one end the junction does not follow the germline gene, possibly because of a read error. The V call is TRBV4-1, the J call TRBJ2-7; possibly TRBD2 for D (5 bases). The CDR3 has 16 residues. Germline V gene sequence: CDR1 MGHRA, CDR2 YSYEKL. The CDR3 region has the DNA TGCGCCAGCAGCAAAGATCGGGGTAGCGCTGCCTACGAGCAGTACTTC. This encodes CASSKDRGSAAYEQYF.

This clonotype was counted only a few times. The chain joins TRBV11-2 to TRBJ2-2; no firm D call. The CDR3 contains 13 residues. The germline V gene encodes CDR1 SGHAT and CDR2 FQNNGV. V gave up 5 bases and J gave up 0 bases, with 4 bases separating them. Written as DNA, the CDR3 is TGTGCCAGCAGCCGCTCGAACACCGGGGAGCTGTTTTTT. Protein product: CASSRSNTGELFF.

This clonotype was seen ten or more times. V and J are TRBV6-5 and TRBJ1-1; perhaps TRBD1 as D (6 bases). Trimming took 2 bases from V and 4 from J, leaving 8 bases between them. The CDR3 is 13 residues long. In germline, CDR1 is MNHEY, CDR2 SVGAGI. CDR3 sequence: CASSYTGITEAFF. The CDR3 DNA is TGTGCCAGCAGTTACACAGGGATCACTGAAGCTTTCTTT.

This clonotype was detected many times. The V gene is TRBV19, the J gene TRBJ2-2, with D possibly being TRBD2 (5 bases). Germline CDR1 LNHDA, CDR2 SQIVND (reference sequence). V lost 7 bases to trimming and J lost 6 bases, with 18 bases between them. CDR3 length: 15 amino acids. CDR3 nucleotides: TGTGCCAGTACTCCTTCGGGTTCCGGGGCCGGGGAGCTGTTTTTT. Translation: CASTPSGSGAGELFF.

The table lists this clonotype with many counts. The chain couples TRBV7-2 to TRBJ2-7; unclear D gene. CDR1 and CDR2 (germline): SGHTA, FQGNSA. The ends were cut back, 0 bases at V and 0 bases at J, with 12 bases in the middle. The CDR3 has 16 amino acids. DNA of the CDR3: TGTGCCAGCAGCTTAGCGGTCGGCAGGAGCTCCTACGAGCAGTACTTC. Its protein product is CASSLAVGRSSYEQYF.

In this sample, this clonotype turned up many times. The rearrangement links TRBV7-9 to TRBJ1-5; no clear D. The germline CDR1 and CDR2 sequences are SEHNR and FQNEAQ (reference sequence). Between the trimmed V and J ends, which lost 5 bases and 6 bases, there was a span of 14 bases. The CDR3 has 14 residues. CDR3 in DNA: TGTGCCAGCAGCCCCAGCGTCGGGTCTCAGCCCCAGCATTTT. It is translated as CASSPSVGSQPQHF. Filled out from reference TRBV7-9 and TRBJ1-5, the complete variable domain reads DTGVSQNPRHKITKRGQNVTFRCDPISEHNRLYWYRQTLGQGPEFLTYFQNEAQLEKSRLLSDRFSAERPKGSFSTLEIQRTEQGDSAMYLCASSPSVGSQPQHFGDGTRLSIL.

At least ten counts were recorded for this clonotype. The chain carries TRBV28 and TRBJ2-7, with TRBD2 matching 7 bases. The CDR3 extends over 15 amino acids. Germline CDR1 reads MDHEN; CDR2 reads SYDVKM. Trimming removed 2 bases from V and 5 bases from J; junction bases left unmatched: 9. The CDR3 bases are TGTGCCAGCAGTTTACCCGGGACTATCAAGGACGAGCAGTACTTC. Translated: CASSLPGTIKDEQYF.

This clonotype has at least ten counts. V usage is TRBV20-1 and J usage is TRBJ1-1, with 12 bases identical to TRBD1. V trimming: 0 bases; J trimming: 3 bases; junction bases outside the gene matches: 2. This CDR3 has 15 residues. The V gene's germline CDR1 is DFQATT and CDR2 SNEGSKA (reference sequence). CDR3 nucleotide sequence: TGCAGTGCTAGAGATGGGACAGGGGGCTACACTGAAGCTTTCTTT. It codes for CSARDGTGGYTEAFF.

This clonotype has a count of ten or more. The gene calls are TRBV19 and TRBJ1-2, with TRBD1 identical over 9 bases. This CDR3 contains 15 residues. Losses at the gene ends were 7 bases for V and 2 bases for J; bases not matched to a gene: 8. The germline gives CDR1 LNHDA, CDR2 SQIVND (reference sequence). The CDR3, as DNA: TGTGCCAGTAATAGTCCGGGACAGGGCAACTATGGCTACACCTTC. This translates into CASNSPGQGNYGYTF.

This clonotype was counted at least ten times. The rearrangement links TRBV7-6 to TRBJ2-7, with D possibly matching TRBD2 (6 bases). CDR1 and CDR2 from the germline V gene are SGHVS and FNYEAQ. Trimming removed 5 bases at V and 2 bases at J, with 16 bases between. This CDR3 contains 15 residues. CDR3 loop: CASSPFTAGTYEQYF. CDR3 DNA sequence: TGTGCCAGCAGCCCCTTCACCGCGGGAACCTACGAGCAGTACTTC.

This clonotype was recorded many times. The rearrangement links TRBV7-3 to TRBJ2-1, with 10 bases matching TRBD2. The CDR3 runs to 18 residues. J lost 5 bases, V lost 0 bases, and 10 bases had no gene match. Germline V gives CDR1 SGHTA, CDR2 FQGTGA. The CDR3: CASSLTPLRAGGDNEQFF. Written as DNA, the CDR3 is TGTGCCAGCAGCTTAACCCCCCTGAGAGCGGGGGGGGACAATGAGCAGTTCTTC.

As to this clonotype: Just one base apart from a much larger clone, this may be a read error. The genes are TRBV9 and TRBJ2-3; D gene ambiguous. The germline CDR1 and CDR2 sequences are SGDLS and YYNGEE. Trimming removed 3 bases at V and 7 bases at J, with 15 bases between. The CDR3 is made up of 14 amino acids. CDR3 sequence reads: CASSEDHRSNTQYF. The CDR3 coding sequence is TGTGCCAGCAGCGAAGACCACCGTTCAAATACGCAGTATTTT.

There are many counts of this clonotype. V is TRBV7-9 and J is TRBJ1-2; D is perhaps TRBD1 (5 bases). CDR1 and CDR2 (germline): SEHNR, FQNEAQ (reference sequence). The ends were cut back, 1 base at V and 5 bases at J, with 11 bases in the middle. This CDR3 has 14 amino acids. The CDR3 DNA follows: TGTGCCAGCAGCTTAGAGGGGAGGGGATATGGCTACACCTTC. Translated, it gives CASSLEGRGYGYTF.

This clonotype occurred many times. The chain employs TRBV7-2 and TRBJ2-3; possibly TRBD2 for D (6 bases). Trimming took 3 bases from V and 1 from J, leaving 14 bases between them. The CDR3 is made up of 16 amino acids. Germline-derived CDR1 and CDR2 are SGHTA and FQGNSA. The CDR3: CASSLAGTGGTDTQYF. CDR3 coding DNA: TGTGCCAGCAGCTTGGCCGGGACTGGAGGCACAGATACGCAGTATTTT.